Detailed here is one TCR beta chain. It lacks a known antigen. Per-base qualities were not stored, and no clone one base away is much larger. This entry is derived from a study of T cells in Graves' hyperthyroidism and ophthalmopathy (dated by TCRdb to the late 2010s). Broadly, across the study: Peripheral blood was collected at initial diagnosis, before any treatment. TCR V-J signatures able to tell the groups apart were searched for in a discovery cohort of 90 to 100 patients, of whom more than 40 had Graves' ophthalmopathy and 55 to 65 had stable Graves' hyperthyroidism. Whether ophthalmopathy could be predicted prospectively was tested in an independent validation cohort made up of about 20 hyperthyroidism patients plus 17 patients who later progressed to ophthalmopathy. The roughly 100 discovery patients were divided at random into training and test sets in a 7:3 ratio. The study also compared thyroid tissue and blood T-cell repertoires from 5 to 7 Graves' hyperthyroidism patients. After blood sampling, hyperthyroidism patients were treated with methimazole at a starting dose of 30 mg daily, and ophthalmopathy patients were treated with high-dose intravenous methylprednisolone. The paper reports TCR Vbeta CDR3 sequencing of roughly 140 peripheral blood samples: under 45 ophthalmopathy, fewer than 85 hyperthyroidism and 17 progressor patients.

The TCR beta CDR3 regions were amplified from RNA transcripts. The first round of RT-PCR for the TCR CDR3 was performed with the HTBI primer set and the Qiagen OneStep RT-PCR kit. A second multiplex PCR round built the libraries, followed by size selection and purification. The libraries were sequenced on an Illumina HiSeq2000 using paired-end 100 bp reads. As for the authors' bioinformatics: SOAPnuke was used to process the raw data, removing reads that contained adapters or uncalled bases, had a mean Phred below 15, or lacked an exact match to the constant primer or identifier. High-quality paired reads were merged using COPE v1.2.5, and each unique nucleotide sequence was defined as a clonotype. MiTCR v1.1 was used to align clonotypes to the IMGT TRBV, TRBD and TRBJ reference segments. The analysis included only V-J combinations with a frequency above 0.0001, which together covered around 99% of the repertoires. The TCS score was defined as F50 (clonal expansion) divided by E x V (chaos), with BLOSUM62-based TCRdist calculated between CDR3 peptides within each V-J. Welch's t-statistics and random forest reduced roughly 500 V-J features to 13, which were used in a naive Bayes classifier (R e1071). TCRdb handled the public reads itself, with Q25 trimming in fastp and clone calling in MiXCR, and kept productive beta chains. Rows merge per CDR3 protein into single entries with the most common DNA and genes. The V and J calls follow TCRdb's processing rather than the paper's. In all, the sample holds about 500,000 distinct CDR3 sequences, and 16% of those were seen once. Together, the top ten hold 15% to 20% of the sample.

The germline V gene (reference sequence) supplies CDR1 SEHNR and CDR2 FQNEAQ. The CDR3 starts with the cysteine, ends with the phenylalanine, and has 14 residues. The read is trimmed to its CDR3 DNA, 42 bases read in frame from base 1. Deletion took 8 bases off V and 6 bases off J, with a span of 16 bases between the germline ends. Graves' hyperthyroidism was defined as stable when no progression to ophthalmopathy occurred over 18 months of follow-up. Hyperthyroidism patients were newly diagnosed, had a disease duration of under 2 months, and were aged 18 to 65 years. Exclusion was applied to patients with uncontrolled infections, other autoimmune diseases, pregnancy or lactation. Diagnoses were established on the basis of clinical symptoms, serum thyroxine and TRAb, thyroid ultrasound, and orbital computed tomography. PBMCs were separated from roughly 9.6 ml of fresh peripheral blood using Ficoll-Paque density gradient centrifugation. Trizol reagent was used to extract total RNA, and RNA quality was then checked on an Agilent 2100 Bioanalyzer.

Beyond this particular receptor, the publication reports: In validation, the model predicted progression to ophthalmopathy with 55% to 71% sensitivity and around 72% specificity, a median of about 6 months before onset. In cross-validation, a model built on a 13 V-J signature told ophthalmopathy apart from stable hyperthyroidism with just under 90% sensitivity and approximately 84% specificity, and in testing the same model reached 80%/75%. Blood samples also contained most of the expanded thyroid clonotypes (frequency above 0.001), which suggests that blood repertoires may reflect thyroid immune responses. Sample size was not statistically predetermined, and investigators were not blinded to group allocation.

The sequence links TRBV7-9 to TRBJ1-4, with TRBD1 tentatively as D gene (6 bases match). The specimen was blood. The TCR originated in a woman between 18 and 29 years old with Graves' hyperthyroidism. For the CDR3, the sequence is CASSVGQSDEKLFF. The base sequence is TGTGCCAGCTCAGTCGGACAGTCCGATGAAAAACTGTTTTTT.